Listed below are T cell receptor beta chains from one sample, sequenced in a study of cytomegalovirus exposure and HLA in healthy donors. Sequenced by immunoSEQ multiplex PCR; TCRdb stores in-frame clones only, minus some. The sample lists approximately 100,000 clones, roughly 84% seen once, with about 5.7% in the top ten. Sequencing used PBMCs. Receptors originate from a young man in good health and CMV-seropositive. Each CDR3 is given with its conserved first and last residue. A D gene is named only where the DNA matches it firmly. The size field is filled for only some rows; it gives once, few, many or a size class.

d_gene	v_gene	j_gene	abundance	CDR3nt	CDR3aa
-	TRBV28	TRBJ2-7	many	TGTGCCAGCAGTGGCAGTCAGACCTACGAGCAGTACTTC	CASSGSQTYEQYF
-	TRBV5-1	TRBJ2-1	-	TGCGCCAGCAGCTTGGTAAGGACAGATTCTGGGAGGGAGTTCTTC	CASSLVRTDSGREFF
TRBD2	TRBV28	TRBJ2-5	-	TGTGCCAGCAGTCAAGGACTAGCGGGGTTCCAAGAGACCCAGTACTTC	CASSQGLAGFQETQYF
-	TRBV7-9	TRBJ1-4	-	TGTGCCAGCAGCTCCCAAGAGGGAACTAATGAAAAACTGTTTTTT	CASSSQEGTNEKLFF
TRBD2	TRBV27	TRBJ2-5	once	TGTGCCAGCAGTTTACGACTAGCGGGGGGGGAGACCCAGTACTTC	CASSLRLAGGETQYF
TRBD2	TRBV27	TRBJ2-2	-	TGTGCCAGCAGTTTATCGTTACTAGCGGGAGGGCGGGCCGGGGAGCTGTTTTTT	CASSLSLLAGGRAGELFF
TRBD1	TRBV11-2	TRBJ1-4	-	TGTGCCAGCAGCTTAGCGGACAGGAGTTCGGCAACTAATGAAAAACTGTTTTTT	CASSLADRSSATNEKLFF
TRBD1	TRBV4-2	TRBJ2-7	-	TGTGCCAGCAGCCAAGATGGACAGGGAGCGGACGAGCAGTACTTC	CASSQDGQGADEQYF
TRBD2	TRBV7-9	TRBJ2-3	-	TGTGCCAGCAGCCCCGGACTAGCCACAGATACGCAGTATTTT	CASSPGLATDTQYF
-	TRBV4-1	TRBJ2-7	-	TGCGCCAGCAGCCAAGTTTGGGACACCGGATCCTACGAGCAGTACTTC	CASSQVWDTGSYEQYF
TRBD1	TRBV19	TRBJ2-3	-	TGTGCCAGTAGTACGGGACAGGGTTCCGATACGCAGTATTTT	CASSTGQGSDTQYF
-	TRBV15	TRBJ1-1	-	TGTGCCACCAGCAGAGATTTCACAGAATTGAACACTGAAGCTTTCTTT	CATSRDFTELNTEAFF
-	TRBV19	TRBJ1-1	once	TGTGCCAGTAGTACCTCCCGGGGGGCGGGGACTGAAGCTTTCTTT	CASSTSRGAGTEAFF
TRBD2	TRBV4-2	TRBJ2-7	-	TGTGCCAGCAGTGGTACCGGGAGGAGTAGTGAGCAGTACTTC	CASSGTGRSSEQYF
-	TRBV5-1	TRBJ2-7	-	TGCGCCAGCAGCTTGGCGTCTAGCGAGTTCGAGCAGTACTTC	CASSLASSEFEQYF
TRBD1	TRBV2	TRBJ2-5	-	TGTGCCAGCAGTCAATTTCGGACAGGAAGAGAGACCCAGTACTTC	CASSQFRTGRETQYF
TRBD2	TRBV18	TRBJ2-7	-	TGTGCCAGCTCACCACCGCTAGCGGGGGTCTACGAGCAGTACTTC	CASSPPLAGVYEQYF
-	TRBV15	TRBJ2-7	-	TGTGCCACCAGCAGAGATACCGTTGCCAGTACCTACGAGCAGTACTTC	CATSRDTVASTYEQYF
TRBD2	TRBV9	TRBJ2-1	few	TGTGCCAGCAGCGCGGGACTAGCGGGATTGCATGAGCAGTTCTTC	CASSAGLAGLHEQFF
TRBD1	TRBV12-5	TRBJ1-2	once	TGTGCTAGTGGCCAGGACAGGGGACTCTATGGCTACACCTTC	CASGQDRGLYGYTF
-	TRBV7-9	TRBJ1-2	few	TGTGCCAGCAGTTGGCAGGGTAGCGGCTACACCTTC	CASSWQGSGYTF
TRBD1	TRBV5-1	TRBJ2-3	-	TGCGCCAGCAGGTCGACAGGGACAGATACGCAGTATTTT	CASRSTGTDTQYF
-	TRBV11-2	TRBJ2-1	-	TGTGCCAGCAGCCCCTCCGGCCTAGTGGGTTACAATGAGCAGTTCTTC	CASSPSGLVGYNEQFF
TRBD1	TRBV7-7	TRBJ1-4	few	TGTGCCGGAATAGGGAGGCGACAGGGGGTTTATGCAACTAATGAAAAACTGTTTTTT	CAGIGRRQGVYATNEKLFF
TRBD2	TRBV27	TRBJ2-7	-	TGTGCCAGCAGTTTATGGGGCCAGCGGGGAGAGCAGTACTTC	CASSLWGQRGEQYF
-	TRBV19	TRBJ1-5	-	TGTGCCAGTAGTATGAGCCCGGAGTACAATCAGCCCCAGCATTTT	CASSMSPEYNQPQHF
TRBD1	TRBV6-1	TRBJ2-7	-	TGTGCCAGCAGTGAATCGGGACAGTCTTTCTACGAGCAGTACTTC	CASSESGQSFYEQYF
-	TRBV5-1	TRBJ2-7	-	TGCGCCAGCAGCTTGGCCTCGGCAGGACAATATGAGCAGTACTTC	CASSLASAGQYEQYF
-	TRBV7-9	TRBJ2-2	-	TGTGCCAGCAGCAACAGGACCGGGGAGCTGTTTTTT	CASSNRTGELFF
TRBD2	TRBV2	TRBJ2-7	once	TGTGCCAGCAGTGGGGGGACTAACGCCTACGAGCAGTACTTC	CASSGGTNAYEQYF
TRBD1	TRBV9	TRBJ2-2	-	TGTGCCAGCAGCGCACGACAAACCGGGACAGGGGGTACCGGGGAGCTGTTTTTT	CASSARQTGTGGTGELFF
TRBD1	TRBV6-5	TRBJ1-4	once	TGTGCCAGCAGTTACTCTGGGACAGGCGCTTCTGGACTGTTTTTT	CASSYSGTGASGLFF
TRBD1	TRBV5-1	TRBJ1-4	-	TGCGCCAGCAGCCTAGGACAGGGATTCGCGGGTAATGAAAAACTGTTTTTT	CASSLGQGFAGNEKLFF
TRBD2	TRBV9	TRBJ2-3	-	TGTGCCAGCAGCGACACTAGCGGGAGGGCAGATACGCAGTATTTT	CASSDTSGRADTQYF
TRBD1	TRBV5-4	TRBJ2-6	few	TGTGCCAGCAGCTTTGGACAGGGTGGGGCCAACGTCCTGACTTTC	CASSFGQGGANVLTF
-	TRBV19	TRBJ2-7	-	TGTGCCAGTAGTAAAACAGATTCCTACGAGCAGTACTTC	CASSKTDSYEQYF
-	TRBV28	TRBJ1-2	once	TGTGCCAGCAGACCCGACAGCAGGGATGGCTACACCTTC	CASRPDSRDGYTF
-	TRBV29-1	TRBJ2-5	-	TGCAGCGCAGAGGGGGAGAAGGAGACCCAGTACTTC	CSAEGEKETQYF
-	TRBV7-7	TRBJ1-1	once	TGTGCCAGCAGCCCATCGGGGGGTCGAGAGAACACTGAAGCTTTCTTT	CASSPSGGRENTEAFF
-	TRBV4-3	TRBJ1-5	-	TGCGCCAGCAGCCAAGATTCTAGAAGCAATCAGCCCCAGCATTTT	CASSQDSRSNQPQHF
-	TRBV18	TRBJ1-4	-	TGTGCCAGCTCACCAGCGACAGATGAAAAACTGTTTTTT	CASSPATDEKLFF
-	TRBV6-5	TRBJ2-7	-	TGTGCCAGCAGCCGCACTCAGGGTTACGAGCAGTACTTC	CASSRTQGYEQYF
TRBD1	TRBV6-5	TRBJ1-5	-	TGTGCCAGCAGTGCGCCGGGACAGGGTAGCCAGCCCCAGCATTTT	CASSAPGQGSQPQHF
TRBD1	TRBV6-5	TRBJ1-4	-	TGTGCCAGCAAGGAACAGGGGGCGCGTGAAAAACTGTTTTTT	CASKEQGAREKLFF
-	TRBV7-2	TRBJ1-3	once	TGTGCCAGCAGCTTGTACCCAGGCACCATATATTTT	CASSLYPGTIYF
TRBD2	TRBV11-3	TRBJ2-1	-	TGTGCCAGCAGCTTTTGGACTAGCGGGAGTTCCGTGAATGAGCAGTTCTTC	CASSFWTSGSSVNEQFF
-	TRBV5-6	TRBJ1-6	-	TGTGCCAGCAGCTGGACAGAGGCTGGCAGGCCACTGGTAAATTCACCCCTCCACTTT	CASSWTEAGRPLVNSPLHF
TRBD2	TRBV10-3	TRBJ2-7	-	TGTGCCATCAGTGAGTCCGGACTAGTCTACGAGCAGTACTTC	CAISESGLVYEQYF
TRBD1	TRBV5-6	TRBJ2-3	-	TGTGCCAGCAGCCTGACAAGGGGGCTGACAGATACGCAGTATTTT	CASSLTRGLTDTQYF
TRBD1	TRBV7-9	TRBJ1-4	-	TGTGCCAGCAGCACCGGCCGGACAGGGTCGGCTAATGAAAAACTGTTTTTT	CASSTGRTGSANEKLFF
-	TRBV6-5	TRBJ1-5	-	TGTGCCAGCAGTTCAACCCGGGAAGGGCAGCCCCAGCATTTT	CASSSTREGQPQHF
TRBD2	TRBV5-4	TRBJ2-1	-	TGTGCCAGCAGCTTGTATCCGCCACTAGCGGGCATGGGAGGATACAATGAGCAGTTCTTC	CASSLYPPLAGMGGYNEQFF
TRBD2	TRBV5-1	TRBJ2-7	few	TGCGCCAGCAGTGGACTAGCGGGAAGCTCCTACGAGCAGTACTTC	CASSGLAGSSYEQYF
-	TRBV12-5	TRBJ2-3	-	TGTGCTAGTGGTCCCCGCCGCATCACGGCGGAGACGCAGTATTTT	CASGPRRITAETQYF
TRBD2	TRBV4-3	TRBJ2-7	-	TGCGCCAGCAGCCAAGGACTAGCCGCCTCCTACGAGCAGTACTTC	CASSQGLAASYEQYF
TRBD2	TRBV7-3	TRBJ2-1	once	TGTGCCAGCAGCCCTAGCGGGATATCCTACAATGAGCAGTTCTTC	CASSPSGISYNEQFF
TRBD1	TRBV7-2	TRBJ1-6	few	TGTGCCATCCCGGGACAGGGTAATTCACCCCTCCACTTT	CAIPGQGNSPLHF
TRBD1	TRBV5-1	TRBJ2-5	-	TGCGCCAGCAGCCAAACCGGGACAGAGGAAGAGACCCAGTACTTC	CASSQTGTEEETQYF
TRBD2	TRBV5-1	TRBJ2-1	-	TGCGCCAGCAGCTTGGTAGCGGGGGACAATGAGCAGTTCTTC	CASSLVAGDNEQFF